This T cell receptor beta chain was captured in a study of blood T cell repertoires in COVID-19. Study at large: COVID-19 samples, acute and convalescent, were from the United States, Italy and Spain. T cells, B-cell-depleted T cells, or PBMCs supplied cDNA or gDNA.

In the original analysis: Amplifying reference gene primers gave estimates of nucleated cell counts. The method was immunoSEQ multiplex PCR; TCRdb's version includes in-frame clones alone and lacks a portion of them. That table supplies the V and J calls and clone size; D and trimming were determined from the DNA. The sample lists under 200,000 clones, around 83% occurring once. Germline CDR1 and CDR2: LNHDA and SQIVND (reference sequence). V was trimmed by 1 base and J by 2 bases, leaving 16 bases between them. This CDR3 comprises 17 residues. The sample taken for sequencing was peripheral blood. This receptor was taken from a man between 18 and 35 years old with acute or convalescent COVID-19. The J gene is TRBJ2-3, the V gene TRBV19, with D possibly matching TRBD1 (6 bases). The CDR3 spells CASSIVNRAAHTDTQYF. In nucleotides, the CDR3 is TGTGCCAGTAGTATAGTAAACAGGGCAGCACACACAGATACGCAGTATTTT.